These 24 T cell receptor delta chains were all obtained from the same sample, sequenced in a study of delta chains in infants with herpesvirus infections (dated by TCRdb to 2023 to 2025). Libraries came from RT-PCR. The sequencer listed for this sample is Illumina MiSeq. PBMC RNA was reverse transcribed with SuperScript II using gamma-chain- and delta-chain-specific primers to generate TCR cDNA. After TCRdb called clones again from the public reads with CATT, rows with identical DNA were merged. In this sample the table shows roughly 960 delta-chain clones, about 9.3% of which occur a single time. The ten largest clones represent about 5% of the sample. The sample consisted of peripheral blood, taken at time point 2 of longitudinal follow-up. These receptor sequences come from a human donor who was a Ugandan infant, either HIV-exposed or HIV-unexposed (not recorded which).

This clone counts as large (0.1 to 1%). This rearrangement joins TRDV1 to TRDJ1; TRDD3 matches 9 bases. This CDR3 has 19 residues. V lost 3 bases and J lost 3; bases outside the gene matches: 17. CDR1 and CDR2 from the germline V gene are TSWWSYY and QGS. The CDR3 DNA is TGTGCTCTTGGGGAGGGGGTTTTTCCCACCCCTGGGGGATCCGATAAACTCATCTTT. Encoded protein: CALGEGVFPTPGGSDKLIF.

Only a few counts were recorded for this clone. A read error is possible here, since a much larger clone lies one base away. The CDR3 sequence is CALGELGIPFIYWEMAQLFF. In DNA, the CDR3 is TGTGCTCTTGGGGAACTAGGGATCCCCTTTATATACTGGGAGATGGCACAACTCTTCTTT. This rearrangement joins TRDV1 to TRDJ2; weak D call: TRDD3 (6 bases). The CDR3 runs 20 residues. Germline-derived CDR1 and CDR2 are TSWWSYY and QGS. Trimming removed 0 bases at V and 8 bases at J, with 28 bases between.

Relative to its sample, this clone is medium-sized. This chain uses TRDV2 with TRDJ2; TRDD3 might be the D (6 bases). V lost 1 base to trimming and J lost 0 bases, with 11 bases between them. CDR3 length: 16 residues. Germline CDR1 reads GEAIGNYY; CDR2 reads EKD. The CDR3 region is CACDTWGSALTAQLFF. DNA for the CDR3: TGTGCCTGTGACACGTGGGGGTCCGCTTTGACAGCACAACTCTTCTTT.

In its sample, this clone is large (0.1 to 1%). The CDR3 DNA is TGTGCTTATAGGACAAAGGGTTACTGGGGGATACGTTTAAACACCGATAAACTCATCTTT. It is translated as CAYRTKGYWGIRLNTDKLIF. V gene TRAV38-2/DV8 combines with J gene TRDJ1, with 13 bases identical to TRDD3. Germline CDR1 reads TSESDYY; CDR2 reads QEAYKQQN. The CDR3 is 20 amino acids. The trim removed 3 bases at V and 0 bases at J, leaving 14 bases unmatched.

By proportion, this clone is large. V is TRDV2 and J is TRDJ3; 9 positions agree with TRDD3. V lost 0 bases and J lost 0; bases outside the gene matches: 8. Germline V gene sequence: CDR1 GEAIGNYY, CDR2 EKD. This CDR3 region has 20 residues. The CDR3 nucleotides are TGTGCCTGTGACACCGGATGGTACTGGGGGAGCTCCTGGGACACCCGACAGATGTTTTTC. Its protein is CACDTGWYWGSSWDTRQMFF.

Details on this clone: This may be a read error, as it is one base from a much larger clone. The CDR3 protein is CALGETVAPAGGDLIPYTDKLIF. DNA for the CDR3: TGTGCTCTTGGGGAAACAGTTGCCCCCGCCGGGGGGGACCTTATCCCGTACACCGATAAACTCATCTTT. The chain is built from TRDV1 and TRDJ1; tentative D call: TRDD3 (6 bases). The J gene, absent from TCRdb, was called here by matching the DNA to germline. Germline CDR1 is TSWWSYY and CDR2 is QGS. Trimming removed 2 bases at V and 0 bases at J, with 34 bases between. The CDR3 is 23 amino acids.

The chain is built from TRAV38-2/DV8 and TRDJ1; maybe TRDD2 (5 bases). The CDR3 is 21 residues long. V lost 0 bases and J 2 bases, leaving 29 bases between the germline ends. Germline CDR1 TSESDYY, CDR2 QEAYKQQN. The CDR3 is CAYRSAYPYAIDFSWTDKLIF. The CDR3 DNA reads TGTGCTTATAGGAGCGCGTACCCCTACGCGATCGATTTTTCCTGGACCGATAAACTCATCTTT.

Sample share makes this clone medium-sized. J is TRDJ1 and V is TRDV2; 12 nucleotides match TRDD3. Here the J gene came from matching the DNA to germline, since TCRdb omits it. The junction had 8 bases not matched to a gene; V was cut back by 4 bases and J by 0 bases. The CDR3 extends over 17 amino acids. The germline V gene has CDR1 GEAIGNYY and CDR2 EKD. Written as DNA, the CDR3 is TGTGCCTGTGATTTACTGGGGGATACTCTGTACACCGATAAACTCATCTTT. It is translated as CACDLLGDTLYTDKLIF.

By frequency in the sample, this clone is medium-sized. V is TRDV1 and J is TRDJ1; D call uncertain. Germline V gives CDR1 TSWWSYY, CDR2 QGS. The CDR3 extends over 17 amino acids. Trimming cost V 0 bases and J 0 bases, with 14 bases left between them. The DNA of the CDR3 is TGTGCTCTTGGGGAACTAAGTCCGGTTTTAAACACCGATAAACTCATCTTT. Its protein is CALGELSPVLNTDKLIF.

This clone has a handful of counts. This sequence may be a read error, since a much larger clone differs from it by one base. CDR3 sequence reads: CALGGFVRPHWNGSKLIF. The CDR3 bases are TGTGCTCTTGGGGGATTCGTACGCCCCCACTGGAATGGCAGTAAACTCATCTTT. The chain joins TRDV1 to TRDJ1, with D possibly matching TRDD3 (5 bases). The CDR3 is 18 amino acids. CDR1 is TSWWSYY, CDR2 QGS, per germline. The V and J ends lost 4 bases and 7 bases respectively, with 28 bases between them.

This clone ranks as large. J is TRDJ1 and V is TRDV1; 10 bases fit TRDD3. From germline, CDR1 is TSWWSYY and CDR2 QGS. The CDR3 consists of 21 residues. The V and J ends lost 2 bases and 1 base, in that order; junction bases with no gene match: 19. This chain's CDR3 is CALGEKGRWGIHAFLTDKLIF. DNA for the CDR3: TGTGCTCTTGGGGAAAAGGGACGATGGGGGATACACGCTTTCCTCACCGATAAACTCATCTTT.

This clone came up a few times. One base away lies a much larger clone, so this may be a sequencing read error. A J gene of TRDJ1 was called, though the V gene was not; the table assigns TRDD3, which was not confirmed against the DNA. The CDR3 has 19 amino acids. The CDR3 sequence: CAVQAAPSVLGISSDKLIF. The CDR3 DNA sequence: TGTGCTGTGCAGGCCGCTCCGTCAGTACTGGGGATTTCGAGCGATAAACTCATCTTT.

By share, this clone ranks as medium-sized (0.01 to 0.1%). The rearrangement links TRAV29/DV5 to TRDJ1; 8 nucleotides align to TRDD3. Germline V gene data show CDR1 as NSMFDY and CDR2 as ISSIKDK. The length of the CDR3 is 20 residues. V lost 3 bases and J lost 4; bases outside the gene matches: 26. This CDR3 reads CAATSHPSYHPGDTIDKLIF. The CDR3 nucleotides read TGTGCAGCAACTTCACACCCCTCCTACCATCCCGGGGATACTATCGATAAACTCATCTTT.

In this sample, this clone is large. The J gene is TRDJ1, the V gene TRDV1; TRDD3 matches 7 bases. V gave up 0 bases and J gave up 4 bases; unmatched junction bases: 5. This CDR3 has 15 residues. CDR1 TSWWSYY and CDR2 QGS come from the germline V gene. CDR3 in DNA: TGTGCTCTTGGGGAACTGCAAGTGGGGGACGATAAACTCATCTTT. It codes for CALGELQVGDDKLIF.

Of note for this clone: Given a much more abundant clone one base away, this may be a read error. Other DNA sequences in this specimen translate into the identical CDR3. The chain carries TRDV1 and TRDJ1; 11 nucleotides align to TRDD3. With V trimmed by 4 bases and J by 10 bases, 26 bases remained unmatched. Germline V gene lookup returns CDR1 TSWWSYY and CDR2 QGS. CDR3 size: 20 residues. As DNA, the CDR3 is TGTGCTCTTGGGGTCCCCCCTTCCCGTTGGTATTGGGGGATACGCTCTAGACTCATCTTT. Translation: CALGVPPSRWYWGIRSRLIF.

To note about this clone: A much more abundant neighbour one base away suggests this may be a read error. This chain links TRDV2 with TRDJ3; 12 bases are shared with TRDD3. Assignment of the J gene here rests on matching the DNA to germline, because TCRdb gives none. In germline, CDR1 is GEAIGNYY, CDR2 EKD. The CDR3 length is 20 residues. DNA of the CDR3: TGTGCCTGTGTCCCCGTACTGGGGGATACTAGATCCTGGGACATCCGACAGATGTTTTTC. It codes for CACVPVLGDTRSWDIRQMFF.

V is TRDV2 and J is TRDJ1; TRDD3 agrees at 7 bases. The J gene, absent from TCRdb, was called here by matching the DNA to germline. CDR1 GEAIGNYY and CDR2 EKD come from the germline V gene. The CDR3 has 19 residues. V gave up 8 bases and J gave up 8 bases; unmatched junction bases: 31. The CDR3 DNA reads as TGTGCCTATGGCCTAATCTCCCACCTTCGTACTGGGGACGTTGTAAAACTCATCTTT. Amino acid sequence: CAYGLISHLRTGDVVKLIF.

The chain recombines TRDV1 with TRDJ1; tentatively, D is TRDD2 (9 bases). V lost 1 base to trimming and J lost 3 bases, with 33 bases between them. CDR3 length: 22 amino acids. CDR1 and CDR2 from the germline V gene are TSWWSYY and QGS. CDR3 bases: TGTGCTCTTGGGGAACCCCAGGCCCTTCCTACGTACTGGGGGCCCCAGGCCGATAAACTCATCTTT. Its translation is CALGEPQALPTYWGPQADKLIF.

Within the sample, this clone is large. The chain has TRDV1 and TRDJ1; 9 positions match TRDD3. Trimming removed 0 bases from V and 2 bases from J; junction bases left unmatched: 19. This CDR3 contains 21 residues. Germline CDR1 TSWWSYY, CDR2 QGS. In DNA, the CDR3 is TGTGCTCTTGGGGAACTGATCCTACGAGGGGATACGCCCATGGGGACCGATAAACTCATCTTT. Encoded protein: CALGELILRGDTPMGTDKLIF.

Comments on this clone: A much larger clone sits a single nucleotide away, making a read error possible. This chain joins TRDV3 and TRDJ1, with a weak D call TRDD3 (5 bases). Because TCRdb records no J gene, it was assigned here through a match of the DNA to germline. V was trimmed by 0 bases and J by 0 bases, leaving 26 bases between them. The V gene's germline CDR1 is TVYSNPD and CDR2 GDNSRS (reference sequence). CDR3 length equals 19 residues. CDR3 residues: CAFSWFGVGDNQYTDKLIF. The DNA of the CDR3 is TGTGCCTTTAGCTGGTTTGGAGTTGGGGACAACCAGTACACCGATAAACTCATCTTT.

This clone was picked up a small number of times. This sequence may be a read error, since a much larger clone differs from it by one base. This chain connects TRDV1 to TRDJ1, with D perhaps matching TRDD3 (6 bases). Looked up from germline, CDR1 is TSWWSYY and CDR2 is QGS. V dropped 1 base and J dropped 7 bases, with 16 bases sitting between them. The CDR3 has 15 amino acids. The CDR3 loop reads CALGERAEDTLKLIF. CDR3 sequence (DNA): TGTGCTCTTGGGGAACGGGCGGAGGATACTCTTAAACTCATCTTT.

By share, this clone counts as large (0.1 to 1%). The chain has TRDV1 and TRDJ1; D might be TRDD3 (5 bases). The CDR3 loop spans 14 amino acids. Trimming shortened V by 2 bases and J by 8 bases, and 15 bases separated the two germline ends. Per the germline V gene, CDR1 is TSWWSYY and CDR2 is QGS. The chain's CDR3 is CALGEGRVYWKLIF. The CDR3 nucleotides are TGTGCTCTTGGGGAAGGGCGCGTATACTGGAAACTCATCTTT.

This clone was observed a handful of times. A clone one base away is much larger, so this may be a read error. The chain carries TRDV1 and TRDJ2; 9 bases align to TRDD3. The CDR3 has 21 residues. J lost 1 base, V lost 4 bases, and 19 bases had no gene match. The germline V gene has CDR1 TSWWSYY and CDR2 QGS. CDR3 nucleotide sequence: TGTGCTCTTGGGGGATCTTTCTCCGTGGGGGATAAACCCTATTTGACAGCACAACTCTTCTTT. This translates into CALGGSFSVGDKPYLTAQLFF.

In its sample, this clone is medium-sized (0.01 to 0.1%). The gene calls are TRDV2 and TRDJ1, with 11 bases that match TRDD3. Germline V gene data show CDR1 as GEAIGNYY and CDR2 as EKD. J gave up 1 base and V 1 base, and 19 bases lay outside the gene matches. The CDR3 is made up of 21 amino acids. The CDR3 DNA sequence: TGTGCCTGTGACACTCTTCCTACGTCTCACTGGGGGATAGTCGGCACCGATAAACTCATCTTT. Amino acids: CACDTLPTSHWGIVGTDKLIF.